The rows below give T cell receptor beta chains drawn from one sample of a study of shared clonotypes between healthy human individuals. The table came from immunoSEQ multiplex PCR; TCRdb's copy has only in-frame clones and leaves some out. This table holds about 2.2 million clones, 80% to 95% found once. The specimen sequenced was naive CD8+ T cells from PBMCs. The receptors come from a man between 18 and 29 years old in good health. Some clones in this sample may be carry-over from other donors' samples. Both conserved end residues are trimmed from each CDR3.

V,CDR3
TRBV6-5,ASSPLAGGPDTQY
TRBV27,ASTTGREVDNEQF
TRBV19,ASSLLAGADTQY
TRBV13,ASSLGRSSGNTIY
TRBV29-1,SVEGHGPGPFQETQY
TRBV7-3,ASSSLEVKNIQY
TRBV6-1,ASNPQGARRDEQY
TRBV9,ASRLPGQTNGGLF
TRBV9,ASSAPTGGVLELF
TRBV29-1,SAMGQLGANYGYT
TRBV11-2,ASSSGPRPEQY
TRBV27,ASSFRDSFYGYT
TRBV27,ASSLSITRANTEAF
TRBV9,ASSPRTAYEQY
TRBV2,ASSDRTSGLGYEQF
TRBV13,ASSLGTSYYGYT
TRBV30,AWSGMLSGSLTISYEQY
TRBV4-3,ASSQEGASTDTQY
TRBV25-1,ASSATVVDEKLF
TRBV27,ASSLSWQSSSYEQY
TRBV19,ASSISSPGDTQY
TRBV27,ASTPGVTGELF
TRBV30,AWSVVRSGSGRETQY
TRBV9,ASSVGGELNTEAF
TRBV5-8,ASSLARGSEAF
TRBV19,ASSIRAANEKLF
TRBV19,ASSVGTGPIYEQY
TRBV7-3,ASSLGLAGRGLDTQY
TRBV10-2,ASSEFFGSWAYNEQF
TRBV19,ASSPNLESYEQY
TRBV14,ASSQDSEAF
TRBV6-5,ASKEREGNGYT
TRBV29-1,SVQGIMYEQY
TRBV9,ASSPRTTDYEQY
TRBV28,ASSVAGSSYEQY
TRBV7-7,ASSPAAEQASYEQY
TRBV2,ASSEIDRNYGYT
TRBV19,ASSPVGAGVIGTDTQY
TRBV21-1,ASSKAGASTGELF
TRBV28,ASSFRGTGKIDQPQH
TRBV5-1,ASSESGRADTQY
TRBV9,ASSPPRSGELF
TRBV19,ASSPRGGTVLDEQF
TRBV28,ASRRDRGLGNTIY
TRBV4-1,ASSRRTSSEREIGGELF
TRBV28,ASRGTGEQNNYGYT
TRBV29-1,SVEDVGWYNEQF
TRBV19,ASSIPGTVNEQF
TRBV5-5,ASSLPGSVIHEQY
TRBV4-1,ASSRRGRGTEAF
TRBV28,ASSLISSYEQY
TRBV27,ASSKTGGGQPQH
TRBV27,ASSLGGGPGETQY
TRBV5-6,ASSLGNEQF
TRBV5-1,ASSLGLAALWMNETQY
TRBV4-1,ASSSQDPPLEQF